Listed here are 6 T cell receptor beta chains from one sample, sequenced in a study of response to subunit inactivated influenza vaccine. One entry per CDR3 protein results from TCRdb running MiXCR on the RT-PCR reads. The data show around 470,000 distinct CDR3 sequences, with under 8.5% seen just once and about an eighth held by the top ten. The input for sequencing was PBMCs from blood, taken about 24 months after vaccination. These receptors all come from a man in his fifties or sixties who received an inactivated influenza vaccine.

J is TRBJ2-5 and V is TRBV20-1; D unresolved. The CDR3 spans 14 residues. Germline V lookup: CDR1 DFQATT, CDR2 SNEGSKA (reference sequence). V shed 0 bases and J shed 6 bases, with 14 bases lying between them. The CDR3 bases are TGCAGTGCTAGAGATCTTCAAGGAGTGCAGACCCAGTACTTC. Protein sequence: CSARDLQGVQTQYF.

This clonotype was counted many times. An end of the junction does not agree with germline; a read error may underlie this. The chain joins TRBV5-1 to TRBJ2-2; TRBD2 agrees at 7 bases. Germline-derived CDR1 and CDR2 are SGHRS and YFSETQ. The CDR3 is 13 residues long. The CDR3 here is CASSPGGTGELFF. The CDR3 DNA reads TGTGCCAGCAGCCCGGGAGGTACCGGGGAGCTGTTTTTT.

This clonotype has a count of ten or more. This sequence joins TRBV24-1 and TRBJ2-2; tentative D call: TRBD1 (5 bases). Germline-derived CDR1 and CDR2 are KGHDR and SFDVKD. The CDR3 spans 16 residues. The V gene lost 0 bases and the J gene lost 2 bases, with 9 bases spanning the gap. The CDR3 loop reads CATSDLETVNTGELFF. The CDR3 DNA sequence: TGTGCCACCAGTGATTTGGAGACAGTTAACACCGGGGAGCTGTTTTTT.

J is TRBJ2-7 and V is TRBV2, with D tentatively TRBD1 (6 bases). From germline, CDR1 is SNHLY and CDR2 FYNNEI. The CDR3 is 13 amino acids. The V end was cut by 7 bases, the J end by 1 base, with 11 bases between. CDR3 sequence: CASKRTGSYEQYF. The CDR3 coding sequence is TGTGCCAGCAAAAGAACAGGGTCCTACGAGCAGTACTTC.

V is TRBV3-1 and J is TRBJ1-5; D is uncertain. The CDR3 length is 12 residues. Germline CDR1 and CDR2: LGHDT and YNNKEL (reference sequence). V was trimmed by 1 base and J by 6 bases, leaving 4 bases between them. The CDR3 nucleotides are TGTGCCAGCAGCCAAGGTATTCAGCCCCAGCATTTT. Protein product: CASSQGIQPQHF.

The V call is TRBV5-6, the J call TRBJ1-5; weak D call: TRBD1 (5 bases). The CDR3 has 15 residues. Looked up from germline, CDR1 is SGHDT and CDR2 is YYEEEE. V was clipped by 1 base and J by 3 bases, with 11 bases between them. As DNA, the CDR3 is TGTGCCAGCAGCTTGCTGCAGGGATCCAATCAGCCCCAGCATTTT. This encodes CASSLLQGSNQPQHF.